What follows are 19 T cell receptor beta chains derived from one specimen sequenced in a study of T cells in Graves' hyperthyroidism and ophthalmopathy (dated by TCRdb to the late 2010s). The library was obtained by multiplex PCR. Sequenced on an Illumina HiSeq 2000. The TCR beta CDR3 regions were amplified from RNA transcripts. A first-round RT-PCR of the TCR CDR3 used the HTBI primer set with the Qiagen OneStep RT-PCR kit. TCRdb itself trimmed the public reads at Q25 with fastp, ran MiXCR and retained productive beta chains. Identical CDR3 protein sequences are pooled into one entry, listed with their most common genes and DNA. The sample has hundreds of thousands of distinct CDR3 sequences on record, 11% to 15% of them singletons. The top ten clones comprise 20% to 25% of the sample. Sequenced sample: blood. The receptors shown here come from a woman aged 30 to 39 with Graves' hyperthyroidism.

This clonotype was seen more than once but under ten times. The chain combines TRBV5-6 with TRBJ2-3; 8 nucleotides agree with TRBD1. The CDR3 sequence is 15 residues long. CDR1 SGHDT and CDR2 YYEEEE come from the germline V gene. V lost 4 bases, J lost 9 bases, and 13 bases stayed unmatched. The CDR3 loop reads CASSRQGIVIGTQYF. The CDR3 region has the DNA TGTGCCAGCAGCCGACAGGGGATTGTGATAGGGACGCAGTATTTT.

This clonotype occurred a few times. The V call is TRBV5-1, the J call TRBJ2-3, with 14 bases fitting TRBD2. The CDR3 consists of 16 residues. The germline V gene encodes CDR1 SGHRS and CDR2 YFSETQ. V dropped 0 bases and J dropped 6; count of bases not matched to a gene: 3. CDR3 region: CASSLDGLAGGDTQYF. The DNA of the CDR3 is TGCGCCAGCAGCTTGGATGGACTAGCGGGAGGTGATACGCAGTATTTT.

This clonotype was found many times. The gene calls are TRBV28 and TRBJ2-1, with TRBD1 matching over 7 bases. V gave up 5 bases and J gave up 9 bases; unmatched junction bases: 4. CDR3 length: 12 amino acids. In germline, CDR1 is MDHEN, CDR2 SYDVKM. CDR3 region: CASSLTGVEQFF. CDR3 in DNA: TGTGCCAGCAGTCTCACAGGGGTTGAGCAGTTCTTC.

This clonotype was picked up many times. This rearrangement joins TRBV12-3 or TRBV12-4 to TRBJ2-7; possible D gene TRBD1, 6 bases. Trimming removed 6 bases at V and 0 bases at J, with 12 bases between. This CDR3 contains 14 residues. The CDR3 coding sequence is TGTGCCAGCAGCCGGCAGGGGAACTCCTACGAGCAGTACTTC. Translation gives CASSRQGNSYEQYF.

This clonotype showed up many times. The chain's CDR3 is CASRTPGVGNSPLHF. The CDR3 DNA sequence: TGTGCCAGCAGAACACCCGGGGTTGGCAATTCACCCCTCCACTTT. The J gene is TRBJ1-6, the V gene TRBV7-2; D remains ambiguous. Trimming cost V 6 bases and J 7 bases, with 16 bases left between them. The germline V gene encodes CDR1 SGHTA and CDR2 FQGNSA. The CDR3 has 15 residues.

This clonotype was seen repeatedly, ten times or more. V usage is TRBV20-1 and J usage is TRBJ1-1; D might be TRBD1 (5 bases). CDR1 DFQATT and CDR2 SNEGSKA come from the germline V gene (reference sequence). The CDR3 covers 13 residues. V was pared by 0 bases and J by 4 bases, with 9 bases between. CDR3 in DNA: TGCAGTGCTAGAGATCTGGGGGGCACTGAAGCTTTCTTT. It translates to CSARDLGGTEAFF.

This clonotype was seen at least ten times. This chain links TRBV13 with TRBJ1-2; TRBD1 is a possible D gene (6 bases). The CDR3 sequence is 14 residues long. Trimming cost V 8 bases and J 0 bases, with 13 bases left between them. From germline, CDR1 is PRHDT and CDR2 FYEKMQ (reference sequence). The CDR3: CASRRTVANYGYTF. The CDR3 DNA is TGTGCCAGCCGACGGACAGTAGCTAACTATGGCTACACCTTC.

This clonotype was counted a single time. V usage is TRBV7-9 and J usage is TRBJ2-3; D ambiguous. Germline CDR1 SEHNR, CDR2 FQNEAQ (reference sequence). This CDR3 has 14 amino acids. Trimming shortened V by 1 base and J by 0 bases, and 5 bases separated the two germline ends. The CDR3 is CASSLVLSTDTQYF. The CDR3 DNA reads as TGTGCCAGCAGCTTAGTGCTCAGCACAGATACGCAGTATTTT.

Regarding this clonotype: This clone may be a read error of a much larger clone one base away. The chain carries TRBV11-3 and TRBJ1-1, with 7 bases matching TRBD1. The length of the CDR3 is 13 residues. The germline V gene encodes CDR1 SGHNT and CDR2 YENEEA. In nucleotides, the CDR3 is TGTGCCAGCAGCACCGGGACAGACAATGAAGCTCTCTTT. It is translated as CASSTGTDNEALF.

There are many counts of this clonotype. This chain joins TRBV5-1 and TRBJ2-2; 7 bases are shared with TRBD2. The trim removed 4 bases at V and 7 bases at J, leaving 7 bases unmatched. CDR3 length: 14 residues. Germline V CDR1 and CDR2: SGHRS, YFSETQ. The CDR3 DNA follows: TGCGCCAGCAGCCAGACTAGCTTGGGCGGGGAGCTGTTTTTT. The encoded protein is CASSQTSLGGELFF.

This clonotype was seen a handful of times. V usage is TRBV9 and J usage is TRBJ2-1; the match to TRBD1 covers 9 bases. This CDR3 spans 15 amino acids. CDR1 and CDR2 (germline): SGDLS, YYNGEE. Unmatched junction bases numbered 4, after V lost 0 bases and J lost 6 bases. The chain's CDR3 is CASSVGGQGFNEQFF. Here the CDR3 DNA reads TGTGCCAGCAGCGTAGGTGGACAGGGGTTCAATGAGCAGTTCTTC.

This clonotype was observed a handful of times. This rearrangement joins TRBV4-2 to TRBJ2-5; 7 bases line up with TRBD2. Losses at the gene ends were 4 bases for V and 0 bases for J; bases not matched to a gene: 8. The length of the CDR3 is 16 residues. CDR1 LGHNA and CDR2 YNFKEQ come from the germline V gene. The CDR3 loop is CASSPWTRSNQETQYF. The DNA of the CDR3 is TGTGCCAGCAGCCCTTGGACTAGATCGAACCAAGAGACCCAGTACTTC.

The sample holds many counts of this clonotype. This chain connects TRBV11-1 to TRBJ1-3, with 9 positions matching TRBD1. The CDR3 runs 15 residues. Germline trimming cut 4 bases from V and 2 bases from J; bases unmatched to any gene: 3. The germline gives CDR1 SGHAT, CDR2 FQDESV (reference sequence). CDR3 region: CASSSGQGPGNTIYF. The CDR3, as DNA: TGTGCCAGCAGCTCGGGACAGGGACCTGGAAACACCATATATTTT.

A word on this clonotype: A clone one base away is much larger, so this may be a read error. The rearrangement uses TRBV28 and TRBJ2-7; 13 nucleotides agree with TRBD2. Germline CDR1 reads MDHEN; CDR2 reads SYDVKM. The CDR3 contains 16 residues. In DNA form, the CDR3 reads TGTGCCGGCAGCTCCGGGACTAGCGGGATCTCCTACGAGCAGTACTTC. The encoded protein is CAGSSGTSGISYEQYF.

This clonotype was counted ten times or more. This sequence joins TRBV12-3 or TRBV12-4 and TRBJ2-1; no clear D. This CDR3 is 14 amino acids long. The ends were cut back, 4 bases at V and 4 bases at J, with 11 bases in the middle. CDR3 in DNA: TGTGCCAGCAGTTCTCGCGGCGGATACAATGAGCAGTTCTTC. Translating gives CASSSRGGYNEQFF.

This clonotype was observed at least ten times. Here the CDR3 reads CASSGTVQGAWETQYF. As DNA, the CDR3 is TGTGCCAGCAGCGGGACTGTCCAGGGGGCGTGGGAGACCCAGTACTTC. J is TRBJ2-5 and V is TRBV5-4; TRBD1 agrees at 8 bases. The CDR3 has 16 amino acids. V trimming: 4 bases; J trimming: 5 bases; junction bases outside the gene matches: 13. Germline CDR1 reads SGHNT; CDR2 reads YYREEE (reference sequence).

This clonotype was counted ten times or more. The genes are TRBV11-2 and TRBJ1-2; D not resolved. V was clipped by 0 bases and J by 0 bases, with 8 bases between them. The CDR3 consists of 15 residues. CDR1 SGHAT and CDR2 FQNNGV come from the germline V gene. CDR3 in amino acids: CASSLDPGPNYGYTF. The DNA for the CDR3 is TGTGCCAGCAGCTTAGACCCGGGCCCTAACTATGGCTACACCTTC. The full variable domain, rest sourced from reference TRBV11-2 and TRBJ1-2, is EAGVAQSPRYKIIEKRQSVAFWCNPISGHATLYWYQQILGQGPKLLIQFQNNGVVDDSQLPKDRFSAERLKGVDSTLKIQPAKLEDSAVYLCASSLDPGPNYGYTFGSGTRLTVV.

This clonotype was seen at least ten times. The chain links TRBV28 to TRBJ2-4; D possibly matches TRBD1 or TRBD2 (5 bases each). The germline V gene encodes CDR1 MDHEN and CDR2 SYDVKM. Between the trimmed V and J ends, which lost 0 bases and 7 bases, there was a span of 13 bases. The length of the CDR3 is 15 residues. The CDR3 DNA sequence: TGTGCCAGCAGTTTATGGGGGACCCACCGGAACATTCAGTACTTC. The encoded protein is CASSLWGTHRNIQYF.

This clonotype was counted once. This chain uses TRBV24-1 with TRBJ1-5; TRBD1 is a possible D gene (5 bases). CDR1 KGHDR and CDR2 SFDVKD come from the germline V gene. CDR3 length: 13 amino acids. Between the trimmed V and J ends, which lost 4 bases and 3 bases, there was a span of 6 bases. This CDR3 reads CATSEGVNQPQHF. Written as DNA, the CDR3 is TGTGCCACCAGTGAAGGGGTCAATCAGCCCCAGCATTTT.